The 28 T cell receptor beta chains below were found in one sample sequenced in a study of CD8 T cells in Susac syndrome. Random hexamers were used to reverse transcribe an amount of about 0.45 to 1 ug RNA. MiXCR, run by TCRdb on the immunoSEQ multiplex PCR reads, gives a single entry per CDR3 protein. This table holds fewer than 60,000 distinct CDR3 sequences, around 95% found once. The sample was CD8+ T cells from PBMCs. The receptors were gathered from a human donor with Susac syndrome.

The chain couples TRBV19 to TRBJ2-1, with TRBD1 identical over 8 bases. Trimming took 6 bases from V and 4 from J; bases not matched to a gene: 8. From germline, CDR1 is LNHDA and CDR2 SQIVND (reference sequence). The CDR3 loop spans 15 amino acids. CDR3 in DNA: TGTGCCAGTAGCCTCGGGACAGGAAAATACAATGAGCAGTTCTTC. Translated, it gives CASSLGTGKYNEQFF.

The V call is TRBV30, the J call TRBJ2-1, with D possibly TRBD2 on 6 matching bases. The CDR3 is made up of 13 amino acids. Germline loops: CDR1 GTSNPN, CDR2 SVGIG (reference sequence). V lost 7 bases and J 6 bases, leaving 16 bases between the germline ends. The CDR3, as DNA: TGTGCCTTAAGTGGGGGGATGGGCAATGAGCAGTTCTTC. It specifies CALSGGMGNEQFF.

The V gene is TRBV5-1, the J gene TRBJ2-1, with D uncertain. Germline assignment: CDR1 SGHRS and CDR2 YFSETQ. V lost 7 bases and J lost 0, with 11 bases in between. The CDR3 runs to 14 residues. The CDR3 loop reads CASYVESSYNEQFF. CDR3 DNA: TGCGCCAGCTACGTGGAAAGCTCCTACAATGAGCAGTTCTTC.

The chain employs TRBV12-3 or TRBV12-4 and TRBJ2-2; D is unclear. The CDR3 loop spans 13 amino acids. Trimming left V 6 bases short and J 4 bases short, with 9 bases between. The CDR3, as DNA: TGTGCCAGCAGACCGTACACCACCGGGGAGCTGTTTTTT. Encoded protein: CASRPYTTGELFF.

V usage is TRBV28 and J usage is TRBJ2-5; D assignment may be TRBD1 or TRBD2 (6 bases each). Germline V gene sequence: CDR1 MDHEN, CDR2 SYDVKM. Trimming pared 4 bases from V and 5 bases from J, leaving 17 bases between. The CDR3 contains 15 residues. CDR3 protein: CASSYPSRGLETQYF. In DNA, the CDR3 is TGTGCCAGCAGTTACCCCTCCCGGGGGCTTGAGACCCAGTACTTC.

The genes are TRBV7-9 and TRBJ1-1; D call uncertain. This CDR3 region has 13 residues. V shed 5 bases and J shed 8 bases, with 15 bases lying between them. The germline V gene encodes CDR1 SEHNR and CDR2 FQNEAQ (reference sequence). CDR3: CASSPMVGSEAFF. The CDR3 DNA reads TGTGCCAGCAGCCCAATGGTCGGTTCCGAAGCTTTCTTT. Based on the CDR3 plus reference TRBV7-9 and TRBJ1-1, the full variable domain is DTGVSQNPRHKITKRGQNVTFRCDPISEHNRLYWYRQTLGQGPEFLTYFQNEAQLEKSRLLSDRFSAERPKGSFSTLEIQRTEQGDSAMYLCASSPMVGSEAFFGQGTRLTVV.

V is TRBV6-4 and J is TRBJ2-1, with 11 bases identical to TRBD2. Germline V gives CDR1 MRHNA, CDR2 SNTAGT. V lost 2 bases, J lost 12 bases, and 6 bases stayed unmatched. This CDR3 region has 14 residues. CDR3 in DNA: TGTGCCAGCAGTGACACGGCAACTAGCGGGGGGCAGTTCTTC. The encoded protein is CASSDTATSGGQFF.

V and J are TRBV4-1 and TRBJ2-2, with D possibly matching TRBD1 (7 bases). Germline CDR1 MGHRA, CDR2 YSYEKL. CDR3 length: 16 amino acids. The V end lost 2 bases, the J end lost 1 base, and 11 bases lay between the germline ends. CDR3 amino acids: CASSQQGGQNTGELFF. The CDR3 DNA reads TGCGCCAGCAGCCAACAGGGGGGCCAGAACACCGGGGAGCTGTTTTTT.

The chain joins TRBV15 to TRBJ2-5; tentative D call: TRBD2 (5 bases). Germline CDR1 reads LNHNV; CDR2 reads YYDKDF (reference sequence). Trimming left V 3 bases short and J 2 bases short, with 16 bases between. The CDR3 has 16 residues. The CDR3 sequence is CATSRTRRGSQETQYF. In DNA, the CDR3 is TGTGCCACCAGCAGGACGCGGAGAGGGTCTCAAGAGACCCAGTACTTC. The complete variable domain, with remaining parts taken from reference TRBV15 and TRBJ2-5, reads DAMVIQNPRYQVTQFGKPVTLSCSQTLNHNVMYWYQQKSSQAPKLLFHYYDKDFNNEADTPDNFQSRRPNTSFCFLDIRSPGLGDTAMYLCATSRTRRGSQETQYFGPGTRLLVL.

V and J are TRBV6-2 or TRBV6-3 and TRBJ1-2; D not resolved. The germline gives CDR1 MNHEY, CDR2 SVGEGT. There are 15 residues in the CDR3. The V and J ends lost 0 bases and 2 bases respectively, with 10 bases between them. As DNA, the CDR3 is TGTGCCAGCAGTTACTCGATTTCCAGGAACTATGGCTACACCTTC. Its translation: CASSYSISRNYGYTF.

This chain's CDR3 is CSVAVQGPEAFF. CDR3 DNA sequence: TGCAGCGTTGCGGTACAGGGGCCTGAAGCTTTCTTT. The V gene is TRBV29-1, the J gene TRBJ1-1, with 7 bases fitting TRBD1. Trimming at V came to 4 bases and at J to 6 bases, leaving 5 bases not matched to a gene. The CDR3 length is 12 residues. The germline V gene has CDR1 SQVTM and CDR2 ANQGSEA.

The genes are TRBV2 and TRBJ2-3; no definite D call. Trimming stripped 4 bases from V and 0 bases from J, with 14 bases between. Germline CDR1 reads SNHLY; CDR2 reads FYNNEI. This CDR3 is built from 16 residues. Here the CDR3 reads CASSVARMASTDTQYF. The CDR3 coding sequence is TGTGCCAGCAGTGTTGCCCGCATGGCTAGCACAGATACGCAGTATTTT.

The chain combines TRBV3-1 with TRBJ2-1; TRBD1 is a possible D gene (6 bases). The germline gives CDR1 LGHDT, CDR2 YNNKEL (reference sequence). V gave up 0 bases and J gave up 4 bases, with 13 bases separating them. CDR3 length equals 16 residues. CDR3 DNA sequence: TGTGCCAGCAGCCAAGATTTGCAGGGGAAATACAATGAGCAGTTCTTC. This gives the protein CASSQDLQGKYNEQFF.

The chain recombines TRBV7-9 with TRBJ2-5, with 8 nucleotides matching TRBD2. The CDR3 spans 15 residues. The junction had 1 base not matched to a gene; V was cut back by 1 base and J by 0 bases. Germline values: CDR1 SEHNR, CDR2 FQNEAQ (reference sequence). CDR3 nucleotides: TGTGCCAGCAGCTTAGGCGGGGGGCACCAAGAGACCCAGTACTTC. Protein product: CASSLGGGHQETQYF.

The CDR3 bases are TGCAGTGCTAGAGTCAGACTAGTTCCTTATGAGCAGTTCTTC. Its protein product is CSARVRLVPYEQFF. The chain carries TRBV20-1 and TRBJ2-1; D is perhaps TRBD2 (6 bases). The CDR3 has 14 residues. CDR1 DFQATT and CDR2 SNEGSKA come from the germline V gene (reference sequence). V was shortened by 1 base and J by 8 bases, with 15 bases between the two germline ends.

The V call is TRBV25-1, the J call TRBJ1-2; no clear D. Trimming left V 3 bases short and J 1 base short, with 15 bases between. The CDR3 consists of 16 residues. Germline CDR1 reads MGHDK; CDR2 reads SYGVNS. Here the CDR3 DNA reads TGTGCCAGCAGTGACACCGATGGACTGATTAACTATGGCTACACCTTC. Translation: CASSDTDGLINYGYTF.

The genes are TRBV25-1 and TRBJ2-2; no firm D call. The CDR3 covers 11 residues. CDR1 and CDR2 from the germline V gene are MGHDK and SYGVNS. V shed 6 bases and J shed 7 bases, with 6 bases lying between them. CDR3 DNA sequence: TGTGCCAGCAGAGTCGGCGGGGAGCTGTTTTTT. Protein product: CASRVGGELFF. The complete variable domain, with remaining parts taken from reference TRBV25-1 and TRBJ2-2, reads EADIYQTPRYLVIGTGKKITLECSQTMGHDKMYWYQQDPGMELHLIHYSYGVNSTEKGDLSSESTVSRIRTEHFPLTLESARPSHTSQYLCASRVGGELFFGEGSRLTVL.

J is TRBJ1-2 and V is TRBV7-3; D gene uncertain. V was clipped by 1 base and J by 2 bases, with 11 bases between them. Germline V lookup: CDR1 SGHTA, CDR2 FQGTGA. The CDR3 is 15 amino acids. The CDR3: CASSLMLDGNYGYTF. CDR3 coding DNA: TGTGCCAGCAGCTTAATGCTGGACGGGAACTATGGCTACACCTTC. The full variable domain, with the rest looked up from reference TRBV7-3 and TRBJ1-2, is GAGVSQTPSNKVTEKGKYVELRCDPISGHTALYWYRQSLGQGPEFLIYFQGTGAADDSGLPNDRFFAVRPEGSVSTLKIQRTERGDSAVYLCASSLMLDGNYGYTFGSGTRLTVV.

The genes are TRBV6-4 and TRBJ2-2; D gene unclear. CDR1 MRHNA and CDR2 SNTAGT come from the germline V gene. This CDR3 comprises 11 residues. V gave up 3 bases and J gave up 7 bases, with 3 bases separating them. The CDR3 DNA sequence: TGTGCCAGCAGTGAAGGCGGGGAGCTGTTTTTT. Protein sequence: CASSEGGELFF.

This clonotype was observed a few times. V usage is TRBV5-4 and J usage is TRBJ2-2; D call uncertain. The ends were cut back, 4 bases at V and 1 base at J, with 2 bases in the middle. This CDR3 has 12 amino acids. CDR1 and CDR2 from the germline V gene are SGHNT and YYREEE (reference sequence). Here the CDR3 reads CASSRNTGELFF. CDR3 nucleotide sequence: TGTGCCAGCAGCCGGAACACCGGGGAGCTGTTTTTT.

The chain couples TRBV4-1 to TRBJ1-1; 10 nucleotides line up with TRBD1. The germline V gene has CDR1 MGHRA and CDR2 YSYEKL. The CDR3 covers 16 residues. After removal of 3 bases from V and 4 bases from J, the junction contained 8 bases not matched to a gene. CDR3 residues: CASSQTRTGGGTEAFF. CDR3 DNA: TGCGCCAGCAGCCAGACCAGGACAGGGGGAGGCACTGAAGCTTTCTTT.

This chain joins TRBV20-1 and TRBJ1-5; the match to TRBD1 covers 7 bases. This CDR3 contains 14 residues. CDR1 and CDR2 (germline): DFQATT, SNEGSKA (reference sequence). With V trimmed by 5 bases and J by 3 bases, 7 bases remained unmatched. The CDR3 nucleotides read TGCAGTGCTCCAGGACAGGCTGTCAATCAGCCCCAGCATTTT. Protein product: CSAPGQAVNQPQHF.

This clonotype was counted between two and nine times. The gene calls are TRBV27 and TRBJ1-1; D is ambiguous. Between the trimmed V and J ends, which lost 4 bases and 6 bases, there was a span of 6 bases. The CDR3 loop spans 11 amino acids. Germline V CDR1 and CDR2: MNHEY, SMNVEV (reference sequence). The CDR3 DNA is TGTGCCAGCAGTTATGGGGCTGAAGCTTTCTTT. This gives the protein CASSYGAEAFF.

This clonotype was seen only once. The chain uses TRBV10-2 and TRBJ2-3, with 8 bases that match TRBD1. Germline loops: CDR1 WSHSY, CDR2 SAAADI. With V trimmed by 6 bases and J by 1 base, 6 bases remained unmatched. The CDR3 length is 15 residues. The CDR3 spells CASSRTGIRTDTQYF. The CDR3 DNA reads TGCGCCAGCAGCAGGACAGGGATTCGCACAGATACGCAGTATTTT.

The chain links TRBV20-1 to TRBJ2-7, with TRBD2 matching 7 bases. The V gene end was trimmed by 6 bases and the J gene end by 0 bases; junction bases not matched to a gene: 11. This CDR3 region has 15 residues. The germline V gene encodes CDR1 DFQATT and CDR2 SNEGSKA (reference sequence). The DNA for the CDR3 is TGCAGTGCCATCGGAGCAAGGGACTACTCCTACGAGCAGTACTTC. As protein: CSAIGARDYSYEQYF.

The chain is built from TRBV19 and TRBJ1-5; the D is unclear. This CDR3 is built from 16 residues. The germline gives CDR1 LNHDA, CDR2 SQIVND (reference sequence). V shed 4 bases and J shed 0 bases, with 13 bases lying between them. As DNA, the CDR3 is TGTGCCAGTAGTAACACCCCGGAGCTTAGCAATCAGCCCCAGCATTTT. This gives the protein CASSNTPELSNQPQHF.

The CDR3 DNA is TGTGCCAGCAGCATCCCCGGACAGGGGAACACAGATACGCAGTATTTT. This gives the protein CASSIPGQGNTDTQYF. The rearrangement joins TRBV13 to TRBJ2-3, with TRBD1 identical over 9 bases. The CDR3 covers 16 residues. With V trimmed by 5 bases and J by 2 bases, 8 bases remained unmatched. From germline, CDR1 is PRHDT and CDR2 FYEKMQ (reference sequence).

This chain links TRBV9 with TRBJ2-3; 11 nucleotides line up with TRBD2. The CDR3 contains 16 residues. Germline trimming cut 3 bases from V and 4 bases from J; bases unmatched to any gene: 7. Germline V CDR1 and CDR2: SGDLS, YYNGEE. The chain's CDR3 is CASSEGTSGVADTQYF. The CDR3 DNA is TGTGCCAGCAGCGAGGGGACTAGCGGTGTCGCAGATACGCAGTATTTT.